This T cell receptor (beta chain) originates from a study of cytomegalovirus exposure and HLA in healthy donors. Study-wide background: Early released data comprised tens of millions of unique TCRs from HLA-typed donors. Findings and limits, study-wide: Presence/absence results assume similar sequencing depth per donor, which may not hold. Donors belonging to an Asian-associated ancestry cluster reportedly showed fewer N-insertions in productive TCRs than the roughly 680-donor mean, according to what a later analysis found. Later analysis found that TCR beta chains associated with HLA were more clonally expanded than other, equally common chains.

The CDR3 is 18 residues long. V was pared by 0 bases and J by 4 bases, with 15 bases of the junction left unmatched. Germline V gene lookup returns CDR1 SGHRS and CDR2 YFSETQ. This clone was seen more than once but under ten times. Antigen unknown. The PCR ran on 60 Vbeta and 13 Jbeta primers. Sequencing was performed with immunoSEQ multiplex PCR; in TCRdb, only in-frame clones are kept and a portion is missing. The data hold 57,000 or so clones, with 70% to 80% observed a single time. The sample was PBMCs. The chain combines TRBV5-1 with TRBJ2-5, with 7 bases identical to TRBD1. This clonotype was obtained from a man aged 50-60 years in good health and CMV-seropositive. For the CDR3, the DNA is TGCGCCAGCAGCTTGGATTCCCCACAGGGGTTATCAGGAGAGACCCAGTACTTC. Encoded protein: CASSLDSPQGLSGETQYF.